The sample holds one count of the clone carrying this T cell receptor beta chain. The data derive from a study of T cell responses to AZD1222 COVID-19 vaccine. The method was immunoSEQ multiplex PCR; TCRdb's version includes in-frame clones alone and lacks a portion of them. Of 150,000 to 200,000 clones in the sample, 85% to 90% were seen once. Trimming removed 3 bases from V and 2 bases from J, with 11 bases in between. This CDR3 region has 15 residues. Per the germline V gene, CDR1 is MNHEY and CDR2 is SMNVEV (reference sequence). The sample was peripheral blood, taken on day 0 of MenACWY control vaccination. The source of this sequence is an adult in good health. The chain combines TRBV27 with TRBJ2-4; tentatively, D is TRBD1 (5 bases). CDR3 loop: CASSLSQGSKNIQYF. Here the CDR3 DNA reads TGTGCCAGCAGTTTGTCTCAGGGTTCCAAAAACATTCAGTACTTC.